What follows are 14 T cell receptor beta chains derived from one specimen sequenced in a study of identical twins. TCRdb re-derived calls from the 5' RACE reads in MiXCR, one entry per CDR3 protein. The table lists under 250,000 distinct CDR3 sequences, roughly a tenth of them singletons, with 5.1% in the top ten. Sequenced input: memory (CD45RO+) T cells sorted from blood. The source of these receptors is a woman between 18 and 30 years old in good health.

The V gene is TRBV12-3 or TRBV12-4, the J gene TRBJ2-1, with TRBD2 matching over 8 bases. The CDR3 sequence is 16 residues long. The V segment lost 4 bases and the J segment 2 bases; nucleotides outside the gene matches: 7. Here the CDR3 reads CASSSVGSGTYNEQFF. CDR3 coding DNA: TGTGCCAGCAGTTCCGTGGGTAGCGGGACCTACAATGAGCAGTTCTTC.

This chain uses TRBV11-3 with TRBJ1-1; D is ambiguous. This CDR3 spans 13 amino acids. With 0 bases removed from V and 10 bases from J, the gap between germline ends came to 12 bases. Germline V gene data show CDR1 as SGHNT and CDR2 as YENEEA. Here the CDR3 reads CASSLEGVHVAFF. The CDR3 DNA reads TGTGCCAGCAGCTTAGAAGGAGTCCACGTAGCTTTCTTT. The whole variable domain, remainder taken from reference TRBV11-3 and TRBJ1-1, is EAGVVQSPRYKIIEKKQPVAFWCNPISGHNTLYWYLQNLGQGPELLIRYENEEAVDDSQLPKDRFSAERLKGVDSTLKIQPAELGDSAVYLCASSLEGVHVAFFGQGTRLTVV.

V is TRBV3-1 and J is TRBJ1-1; no reliable D call. The CDR3 is 14 residues long. V was trimmed by 1 base and J by 4 bases, leaving 10 bases between them. Germline lookup yields CDR1 LGHDT and CDR2 YNNKEL (reference sequence). CDR3 in amino acids: CASSQGVRSTEAFF. The CDR3 DNA reads TGTGCCAGCAGCCAAGGGGTCAGGAGCACTGAAGCTTTCTTT. The whole variable domain, filled in from reference TRBV3-1 and TRBJ1-1, reads DTAVSQTPKYLVTQMGNDKSIKCEQNLGHDTMYWYKQDSKKFLKIMFSYNNKELIINETVPNRFSPKSPDKAHLNLHINSLELGDSAVYFCASSQGVRSTEAFFGQGTRLTVV.

This clonotype was counted at least ten times. The V and J genes are TRBV6-4 and TRBJ2-2, with D possibly matching TRBD1 (6 bases). The CDR3 contains 14 residues. The V gene's germline CDR1 is MRHNA and CDR2 SNTAGT. Trimming took 8 bases from V and 1 from J, leaving 11 bases between them. The CDR3 is CASSGERNTGELFF. Written as DNA, the CDR3 is TGTGCCAGCTCAGGGGAAAGGAACACCGGGGAGCTGTTTTTT.

This clonotype was found a few times. CDR3 region: CASSLHLSPQETQYF. The CDR3 region has the DNA TGTGCCAGCAGCTTACACTTGTCTCCTCAAGAGACCCAGTACTTC. The chain couples TRBV7-2 to TRBJ2-5; D call uncertain. Trimming pared 2 bases from V and 2 bases from J, leaving 12 bases between. In germline, CDR1 is SGHTA, CDR2 FQGNSA. This CDR3 has 15 residues.

J is TRBJ2-5 and V is TRBV20-1; 16 nucleotides match TRBD2. Germline CDR1 and CDR2: DFQATT and SNEGSKA (reference sequence). The CDR3 length is 15 residues. J lost 10 bases, V lost 6 bases, and 11 bases had no gene match. The CDR3, as DNA: TGCAGTGCCACTCCGTCGGGGACTAGCGGGAGGGACCAGTACTTC. Its translation is CSATPSGTSGRDQYF.

This chain links TRBV11-2 with TRBJ2-7; 8 bases are shared with TRBD2. Germline V gene sequence: CDR1 SGHAT, CDR2 FQNNGV. The length of the CDR3 is 14 residues. With V trimmed by 3 bases and J by 2 bases, 3 bases remained unmatched. In nucleotides, the CDR3 is TGTGCCAGCAGCTTCCGGCGGGAGGCCTACGAGCAGTACTTC. It encodes CASSFRREAYEQYF.

This clonotype has a handful of counts. This rearrangement joins TRBV6-5 to TRBJ1-2; D unresolved. There are 14 residues in the CDR3. The germline V gene has CDR1 MNHEY and CDR2 SVGAGI. V dropped 2 bases and J dropped 7 bases, with 14 bases sitting between them. DNA for the CDR3: TGTGCCAGCAGTTACGGGCCACTTGGGAGTGGCTACACCTTC. This encodes CASSYGPLGSGYTF.

The table lists this clonotype with a few counts. The J gene is TRBJ2-7, the V gene TRBV3-1, with 10 bases fitting TRBD1. After removal of 4 bases from V and 2 bases from J, the junction contained 14 bases not matched to a gene. The CDR3 contains 18 residues. Germline CDR1 LGHDT, CDR2 YNNKEL (reference sequence). CDR3 region: CASSLTWDRGIRTYEQYF. For the CDR3, the DNA is TGTGCCAGCAGCCTGACATGGGACAGGGGAATCAGAACCTACGAGCAGTACTTC.

This clonotype was counted a few times. The rearrangement uses TRBV7-2 and TRBJ2-3, with D possibly TRBD1 on 6 matching bases. Germline lookup yields CDR1 SGHTA and CDR2 FQGNSA. Trimming took 5 bases from V and 8 from J, leaving 11 bases between them. CDR3 size: 12 residues. This chain's CDR3 is CASSESGVTQYF. DNA for the CDR3: TGTGCCAGCAGCGAGTCAGGGGTTACGCAGTATTTT.

There are many counts of this clonotype. The chain links TRBV25-1 to TRBJ2-5; no reliable D call. Germline V CDR1 and CDR2: MGHDK, SYGVNS. The V and J ends lost 3 bases and 4 bases respectively, with 9 bases between them. The CDR3 consists of 13 residues. Here the CDR3 reads CASSDWNPETQYF. The CDR3 region has the DNA TGTGCCAGCAGTGATTGGAACCCAGAGACCCAGTACTTC.

A few counts support this clonotype. This chain connects TRBV5-1 to TRBJ1-1; a possible D gene is TRBD1 (5 bases). The CDR3 has 15 amino acids. The ends were cut back, 3 bases at V and 10 bases at J, with 22 bases in the middle. Germline CDR1 SGHRS, CDR2 YFSETQ. The CDR3, as DNA: TGCGCCAGCAGCTATGGGACCGTGAATAGGGTATTAGCTTTCTTT. Its protein product is CASSYGTVNRVLAFF.

This clonotype showed up many times. This chain links TRBV6-5 with TRBJ2-6; the D is unclear. The ends were cut back, 4 bases at V and 2 bases at J, with 15 bases in the middle. Germline V lookup: CDR1 MNHEY, CDR2 SVGAGI. The CDR3 covers 17 residues. DNA for the CDR3: TGTGCCAGCAGTTTCGGGCTATCTGGGGCTGGGGCCAACGTCCTGACTTTC. Protein product: CASSFGLSGAGANVLTF.

This clonotype was recorded at least ten times. The chain links TRBV5-1 to TRBJ2-3; no reliable D call. The CDR3 covers 15 residues. From germline, CDR1 is SGHRS and CDR2 YFSETQ. V was trimmed by 2 bases and J by 1 base, leaving 11 bases between them. Here the CDR3 reads CASSFARIGTDTQYF. The DNA for the CDR3 is TGCGCCAGCAGCTTCGCCAGGATCGGCACAGATACGCAGTATTTT.